These T cell receptor beta chains were read from a single sample in a study of T-cell reconstitution after alpha-beta-depleted transplantation in children. In TCRdb, the PCR reads were re-called with MiXCR into one record per CDR3 protein. This sample yields hundreds of thousands of distinct CDR3 sequences, of which around 17% are seen a single time; approximately 1% belongs to the top ten. The material sequenced was PBMCs from the stem cell graft donor, taken from the stem cell graft. All receptors derive from a human donor who donated a stem cell graft to a child with acute myeloid leukemia. The CDR3 runs from the conserved cysteine through the conserved F or W. A D gene is named only where the DNA matches it firmly. Some rows have no size entry. The others give once, few or many, or a class for an expanded clone.

j_gene | v_gene | abundance | d_gene | CDR3aa | CDR3nt
TRBJ2-3 | TRBV12-3/TRBV12-4 | . | . | CASSLSTSTQYF | TGTGCCAGCAGTTTATCCACAAGTACGCAGTATTTT
TRBJ2-3 | TRBV29-1 | many | TRBD1 | CSADRASTDTQYF | TGCAGCGCGGACAGGGCTAGCACAGATACGCAGTATTTT
TRBJ2-3 | TRBV18 | . | . | CASTEILTDTQYF | TGTGCCAGCACCGAAATACTCACAGATACGCAGTATTTT
TRBJ2-2 | TRBV20-1 | few | TRBD2 | CSASGTSGGANTGELFF | TGCAGTGCTTCCGGGACTAGCGGGGGTGCGAACACCGGGGAGCTGTTTTTT
TRBJ2-7 | TRBV29-1 | many | TRBD1 | CSVEVPDRAIYEQYF | TGCAGCGTTGAAGTTCCCGACAGGGCGATATACGAGCAGTACTTC
TRBJ2-1 | TRBV12-3/TRBV12-4 | many | . | CASSLREQFF | TGTGCCAGCAGCTTACGGGAGCAGTTCTTC
TRBJ1-1 | TRBV5-6 | many | . | CASSQGGAEAFF | TGTGCCAGCAGCCAAGGCGGGGCTGAAGCTTTCTTT
TRBJ2-3 | TRBV7-2 | . | TRBD2 | CAESQVAGGPSDTQYF | TGTGCCGAATCCCAGGTAGCGGGGGGGCCGTCAGATACGCAGTATTTT
TRBJ2-5 | TRBV29-1 | many | TRBD1 | CSLRTGAQETQYF | TGCAGCCTCCGTACAGGGGCACAAGAGACCCAGTACTTC
TRBJ2-1 | TRBV4-3 | . | TRBD2 | CASSQSPTSGSSYNEQFF | TGCGCCAGCAGCCAAAGCCCCACTAGCGGATCCTCCTACAATGAGCAGTTCTTC
TRBJ1-2 | TRBV12-3/TRBV12-4 | many | . | CASSLGGGLDYGYTF | TGCGCCAGCAGCTTGGGCGGGGGACTAGACTATGGCTACACCTTC
TRBJ2-7 | TRBV20-1 | many | . | CSASRGSPYEQYF | TGCAGTGCTAGCCGCGGCAGCCCCTACGAGCAGTACTTC
TRBJ1-5 | TRBV10-1 | . | . | CASSSKGESNQPQHF | TGCGCCAGCAGTTCCAAGGGGGAGAGCAATCAGCCCCAGCATTTT